The clone carrying this T cell receptor beta chain was seen more than once but under ten times. TCRdb called the RACE reads again in MiXCR, with one record for every CDR3 protein. The sample carries under 450,000 distinct CDR3 sequences, approximately 4.4% recorded once. This record belongs to a study of human T cells and chemical hapten exposure. Documented time point: patch test 1, 2 weeks after DPC sensitization. Treatment meaning: therapeutic diphenylcyclopropenone sensitization with weekly scalp DPC. The sequence was collected from a woman between 50 and 59 years old with alopecia areata. Some clones in this sample may be carry-over from other donors' samples. The specimen comprised whole blood, sampled in connection with sensitization to the hapten diphenylcyclopropenone (DPC).

The CDR3 loop is CATSDLQRWRQFF. CDR3 nucleotides: TGTGCCACCAGTGATTTGCAACGCTGGAGGCAGTTCTTC. The chain employs TRBV24-1 and TRBJ2-1, with D unresolved. The germline V gene encodes CDR1 KGHDR and CDR2 SFDVKD. The CDR3 has 13 amino acids. V lost 0 bases to trimming and J lost 12 bases, with 11 bases between them.